Listed below are T cell receptor beta chains from one sample, sequenced in a study of T cells after yellow fever vaccination. TCRdb re-called the 5' RACE reads through MiXCR, storing one row per CDR3 protein. The sample has about 63,000 distinct CDR3 sequences, approximately 8% seen once. The sequences come from CD8+ T cells sorted from PBMCs, collected 15 days after the yellow fever booster vaccination. The receptors come from a young man who received the YFV17D yellow fever vaccine. The CDR3 runs from the conserved cysteine through the conserved F or W. Fields, in order: V gene, clone size, J gene, D gene, CDR3 protein, CDR3 DNA. D genes are given only for firm matches. Part of the rows lack a size; the others show once, few, many or a class for expanded clones.

>TRBV5-5|many|TRBJ1-1|NA
CASSLWTSMNTEAFF
TGTGCCAGCAGCTTGTGGACATCTATGAACACTGAAGCTTTCTTT
>TRBV5-5|few|TRBJ2-2|TRBD1
CASSPPTGAYTGELFF
TGTGCCAGCAGCCCACCGACAGGGGCGTACACCGGGGAGCTGTTTTTT
>TRBV30|many|TRBJ2-1|TRBD2
CAWRPEAGEDGEQFF
TGTGCCTGGAGGCCCGAAGCGGGAGAGGACGGCGAGCAGTTCTTC
>TRBV11-3|many|TRBJ2-7|NA
CASSLDAGAYEQYF
TGTGCCAGCAGCTTAGATGCGGGGGCTTACGAGCAGTACTTC
>TRBV12-3/TRBV12-4|many|TRBJ2-1|NA
CASSFSHEQFF
TGTGCCAGCAGTTTTTCCCATGAGCAGTTCTTC
>TRBV7-2|many|TRBJ2-2|NA
CASVVQETNTGELFF
TGTGCCAGCGTTGTTCAGGAGACCAACACCGGGGAGCTGTTTTTT
>TRBV27|few|TRBJ2-5|NA
CASSQTPFGETQYF
TGTGCCAGCAGTCAAACCCCCTTCGGGGAGACCCAGTACTTC
>TRBV29-1|many|TRBJ2-3|NA
CSVEIGGGTDTQYF
TGCAGCGTTGAGATCGGGGGTGGCACAGATACGCAGTATTTT
>TRBV7-2|NA|TRBJ2-3|TRBD2
CVSWQGLAGETDTQYF
TGCGTCAGCTGGCAGGGACTAGCGGGAGAGACAGATACGCAGTATTTT
>TRBV9|many|TRBJ1-2|NA
CASSVGRNRYGYTF
TGTGCCAGCAGCGTTGGTAGGAATCGCTATGGCTACACCTTC
>TRBV29-1|many|TRBJ2-3|NA
CSVEGALAADTQYF
TGCAGCGTTGAAGGGGCACTAGCCGCAGATACGCAGTATTTT
>TRBV29-1|many|TRBJ2-5|NA
CSVGGVGETQYF
TGCAGCGTTGGAGGGGTAGGGGAGACCCAGTACTTC
>TRBV10-1|few|TRBJ2-5|NA
CASSGHNQETQYF
TGCGCCAGCTCTGGTCATAACCAAGAGACCCAGTACTTC
>TRBV11-2|many|TRBJ2-2|NA
CASSLNSDTGELFF
TGTGCCAGCAGCTTAAATTCTGACACCGGGGAGCTGTTTTTT
>TRBV7-9|NA|TRBJ2-7|TRBD1
CASSIATGGGYEQYF
TGTGCCAGCAGCATAGCGACAGGGGGCGGCTACGAGCAGTACTTC
>TRBV7-2|many|TRBJ2-5|NA
CASTRLGGTEETQYF
TGTGCCAGTACCCGCCTGGGCGGAACCGAAGAGACCCAGTACTTC
>TRBV20-1|few|TRBJ2-1|TRBD2
CSARGLAGNNEQFF
TGCAGTGCTAGGGGACTAGCGGGAAACAATGAGCAGTTCTTC
>TRBV7-2|many|TRBJ2-2|TRBD2
CASNPREGRPGELFF
TGTGCCAGCAACCCTCGGGAGGGCCGACCCGGGGAGCTGTTTTTT
>TRBV4-1|many|TRBJ2-3|TRBD1
CASSQEMAGTGGYF
TGCGCCAGCAGCCAAGAAATGGCCGGGACAGGAGGGTATTTT
>TRBV6-2/TRBV6-3|many|TRBJ2-1|TRBD2
CASGIAGGPYEQFF
TGTGCCAGCGGTATAGCGGGAGGGCCATACGAGCAGTTCTTC
>TRBV28|NA|TRBJ1-1|TRBD1
CASSLEFDRGRRNTEAFF
TGTGCCAGCAGTTTAGAGTTCGACAGGGGGAGAAGGAACACTGAAGCTTTCTTT
>TRBV20-1|NA|TRBJ2-7|TRBD2
CSATILISGGEQYF
TGCAGTGCTACTATCCTCATTAGCGGGGGAGAGCAGTACTTC
>TRBV7-8|NA|TRBJ2-1|NA
CASSLSGGNGNEQFF
TGTGCCAGCAGCTTATCTGGCGGGAACGGAAATGAGCAGTTCTTC
>TRBV7-8|many|TRBJ1-1|NA
CASSLASVMNTEAFF
TGTGCCAGCAGCTTAGCGAGCGTTATGAACACTGAAGCTTTCTTT
>TRBV7-9|many|TRBJ2-3|NA
CASSFQGDTQYF
TGTGCCAGCAGCTTTCAAGGCGATACGCAGTATTTT
>TRBV30|few|TRBJ2-1|NA
CAGRTVGNEQFF
TGTGCCGGCCGGACCGTGGGCAATGAGCAGTTCTTC
>TRBV28|many|TRBJ2-3|NA
CATFAPGLQYF
TGTGCCACCTTTGCGCCGGGACTGCAGTATTTT
>TRBV7-9|many|TRBJ1-1|NA
CASTGHPAWQAFF
TGTGCCAGCACGGGACACCCCGCATGGCAAGCTTTCTTT
>TRBV12-5|few|TRBJ2-1|TRBD2
CASGFGLDRGGLADSSYNEQFF
TGTGCTAGTGGTTTCGGCCTAGACAGGGGTGGACTAGCGGATAGCTCCTACAATGAGCAGTTCTTC
>TRBV29-1|few|TRBJ2-5|NA
CSVEVDSETQYF
TGCAGCGTTGAAGTTGATTCGGAGACCCAGTACTTC
>TRBV6-2/TRBV6-3|many|TRBJ2-1|NA
CASSYEITSLKYNEQFF
TGTGCCAGCAGTTACGAGATAACTAGCCTTAAATACAATGAGCAGTTCTTC
>TRBV7-6|few|TRBJ2-7|TRBD1
CASSLGLTGFSYEQYF
TGTGCCAGCAGCTTAGGGTTGACAGGGTTTTCCTACGAGCAGTACTTC